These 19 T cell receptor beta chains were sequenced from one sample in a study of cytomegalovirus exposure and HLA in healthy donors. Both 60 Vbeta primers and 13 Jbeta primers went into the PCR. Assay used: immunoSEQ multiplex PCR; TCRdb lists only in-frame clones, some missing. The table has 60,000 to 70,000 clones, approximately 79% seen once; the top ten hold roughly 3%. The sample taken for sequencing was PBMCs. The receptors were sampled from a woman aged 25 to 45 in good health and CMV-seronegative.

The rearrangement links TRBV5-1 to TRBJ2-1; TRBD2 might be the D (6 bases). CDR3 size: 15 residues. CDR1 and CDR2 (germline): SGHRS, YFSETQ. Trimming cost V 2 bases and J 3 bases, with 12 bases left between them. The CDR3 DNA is TGCGCCAGCAGCTTAGAAGGAGGGGACTACAATGAGCAGTTCTTC. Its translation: CASSLEGGDYNEQFF.

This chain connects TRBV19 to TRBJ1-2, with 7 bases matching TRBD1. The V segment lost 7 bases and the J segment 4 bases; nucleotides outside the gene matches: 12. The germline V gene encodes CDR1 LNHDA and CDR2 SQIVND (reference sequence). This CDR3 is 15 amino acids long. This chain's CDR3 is CASTPDRDTSYGYTF. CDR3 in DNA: TGTGCCAGTACCCCCGACAGGGACACCTCCTATGGCTACACCTTC.

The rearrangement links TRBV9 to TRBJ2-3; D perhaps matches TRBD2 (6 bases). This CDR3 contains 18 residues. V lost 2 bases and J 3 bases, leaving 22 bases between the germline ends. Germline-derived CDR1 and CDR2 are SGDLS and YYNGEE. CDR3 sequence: CASSVQLGSLSGTDTQYF. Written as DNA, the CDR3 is TGTGCCAGCAGCGTTCAACTCGGGAGCCTTAGCGGAACAGATACGCAGTATTTT.

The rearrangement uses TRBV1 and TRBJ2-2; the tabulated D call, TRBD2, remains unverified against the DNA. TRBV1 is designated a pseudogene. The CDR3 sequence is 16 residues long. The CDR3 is CTSSQVGGRVSGELFF. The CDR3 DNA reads TGCACCAGCAGCCAAGTGGGCGGGAGGGTCTCCGGGGAGCTGTTTTTT.

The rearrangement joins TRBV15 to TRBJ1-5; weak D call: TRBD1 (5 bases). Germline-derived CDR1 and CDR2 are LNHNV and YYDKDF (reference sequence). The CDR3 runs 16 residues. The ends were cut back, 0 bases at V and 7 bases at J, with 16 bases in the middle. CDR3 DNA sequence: TGTGCCACCAGCAGAGATGTTTCCAGGGTTGAGCAGCCCCAGCATTTT. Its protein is CATSRDVSRVEQPQHF.

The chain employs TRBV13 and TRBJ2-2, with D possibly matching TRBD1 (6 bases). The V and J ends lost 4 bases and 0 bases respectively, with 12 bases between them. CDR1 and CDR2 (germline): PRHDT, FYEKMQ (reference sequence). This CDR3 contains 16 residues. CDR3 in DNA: TGTGCCAGCAGCTCTTGGTCAGGGGCGAACACCGGGGAGCTGTTTTTT. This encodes CASSSWSGANTGELFF.

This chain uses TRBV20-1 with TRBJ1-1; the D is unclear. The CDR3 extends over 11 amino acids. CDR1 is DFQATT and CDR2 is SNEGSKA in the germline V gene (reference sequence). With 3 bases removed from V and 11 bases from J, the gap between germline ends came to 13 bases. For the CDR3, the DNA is TGCAGTGCTAGGGGAGGGAACGCTGCTTTCTTT. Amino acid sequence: CSARGGNAAFF.

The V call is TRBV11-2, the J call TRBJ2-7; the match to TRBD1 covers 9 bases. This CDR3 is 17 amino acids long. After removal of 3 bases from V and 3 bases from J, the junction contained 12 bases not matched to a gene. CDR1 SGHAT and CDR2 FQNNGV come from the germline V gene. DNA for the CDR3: TGTGCCAGCAGCTTCCTGGGGGGGGGACAGGGAAACTACGAGCAGTACTTC. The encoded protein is CASSFLGGGQGNYEQYF.

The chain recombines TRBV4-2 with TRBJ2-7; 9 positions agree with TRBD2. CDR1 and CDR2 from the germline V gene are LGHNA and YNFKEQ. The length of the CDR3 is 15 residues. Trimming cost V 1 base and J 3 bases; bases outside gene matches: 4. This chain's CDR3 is CASSQGAGGVYEQYV. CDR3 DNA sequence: TGTGCCAGCAGCCAAGGGGCGGGAGGGGTCTACGAGCAGTACGTC.

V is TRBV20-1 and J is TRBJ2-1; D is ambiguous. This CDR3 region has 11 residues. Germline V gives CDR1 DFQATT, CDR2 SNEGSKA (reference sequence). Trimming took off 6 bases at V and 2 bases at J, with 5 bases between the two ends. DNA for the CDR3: TGCAGTGCCAGTGCCTACAATGAGCAGTTCTTC. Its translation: CSASAYNEQFF.

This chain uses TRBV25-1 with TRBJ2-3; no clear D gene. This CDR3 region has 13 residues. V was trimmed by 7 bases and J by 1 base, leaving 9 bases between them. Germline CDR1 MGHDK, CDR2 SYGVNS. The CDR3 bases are TGTGCCAGCACCCCGGTGGGCACAGATACGCAGTATTTT. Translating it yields CASTPVGTDTQYF.

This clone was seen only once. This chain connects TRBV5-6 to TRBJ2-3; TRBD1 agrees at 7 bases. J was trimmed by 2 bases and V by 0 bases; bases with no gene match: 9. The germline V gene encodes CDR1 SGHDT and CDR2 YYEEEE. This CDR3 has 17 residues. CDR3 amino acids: CASSLEGQSFITDTQYF. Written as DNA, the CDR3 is TGTGCCAGCAGCTTGGAGGGACAGTCCTTTATCACAGATACGCAGTATTTT.

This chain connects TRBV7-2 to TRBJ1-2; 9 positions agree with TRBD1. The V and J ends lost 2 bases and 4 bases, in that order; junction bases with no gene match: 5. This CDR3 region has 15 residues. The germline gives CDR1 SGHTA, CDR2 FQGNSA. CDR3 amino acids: CASSLMLGQGYGYTF. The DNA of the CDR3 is TGTGCCAGCAGCTTAATGTTGGGACAGGGCTATGGCTACACCTTC.

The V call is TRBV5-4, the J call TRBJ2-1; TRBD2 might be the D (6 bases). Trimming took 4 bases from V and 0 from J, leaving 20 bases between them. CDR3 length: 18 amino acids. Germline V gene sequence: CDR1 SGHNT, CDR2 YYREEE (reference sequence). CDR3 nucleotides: TGTGCCAGCAGCCGCCCGGGACTTAATTTGAGCTCCTACAATGAGCAGTTCTTC. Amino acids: CASSRPGLNLSSYNEQFF.

The CDR3 here is CASSSATGTRTEAFF. Here the CDR3 DNA reads TGTGCCAGCAGCTCCGCAACAGGGACGCGCACTGAAGCTTTCTTT. V and J are TRBV11-2 and TRBJ1-1; possibly TRBD1 for D (6 bases). V lost 4 bases and J lost 4, with 16 bases in between. Germline V gene lookup returns CDR1 SGHAT and CDR2 FQNNGV. The CDR3 loop spans 15 amino acids.

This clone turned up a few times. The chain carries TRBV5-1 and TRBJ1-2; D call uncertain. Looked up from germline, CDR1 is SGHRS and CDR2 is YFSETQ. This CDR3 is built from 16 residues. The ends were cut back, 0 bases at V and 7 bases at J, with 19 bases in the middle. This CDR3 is CASSLGAGEVLAGYTF. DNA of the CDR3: TGCGCCAGCAGCTTGGGTGCCGGAGAGGTCCTGGCTGGCTACACCTTC.

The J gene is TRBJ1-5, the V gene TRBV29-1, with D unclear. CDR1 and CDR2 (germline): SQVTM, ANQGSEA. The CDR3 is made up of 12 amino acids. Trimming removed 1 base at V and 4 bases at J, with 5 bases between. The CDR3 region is CSVEAPNQPQHF. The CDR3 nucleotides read TGCAGCGTTGAAGCTCCGAATCAGCCCCAGCATTTT.

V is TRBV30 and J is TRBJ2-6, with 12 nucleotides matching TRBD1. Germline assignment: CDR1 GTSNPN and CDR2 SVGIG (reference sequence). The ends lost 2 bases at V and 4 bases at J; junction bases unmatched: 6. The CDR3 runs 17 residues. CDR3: CAWSTGDRGLGANVLTF. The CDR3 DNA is TGTGCCTGGAGTACCGGGGACAGGGGGCTCGGGGCCAACGTCCTGACTTTC. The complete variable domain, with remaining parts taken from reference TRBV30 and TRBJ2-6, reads SQTIHQWPATLVQPVGSPLSLECTVEGTSNPNLYWYRQAAGRGLQLLFYSVGIGQISSEVPQNLSASRPQDRQFILSSKKLLLSDSGFYLCAWSTGDRGLGANVLTFGAGSRLTVL.

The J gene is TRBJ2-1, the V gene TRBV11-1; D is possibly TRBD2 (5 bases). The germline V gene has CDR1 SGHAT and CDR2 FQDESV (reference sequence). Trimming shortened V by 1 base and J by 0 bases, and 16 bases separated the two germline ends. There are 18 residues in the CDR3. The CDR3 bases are TGTGCCAGCAGCTTAGAGGCGGGCCCCAGGAGCTCCTACAATGAGCAGTTCTTC. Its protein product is CASSLEAGPRSSYNEQFF.